This TCR beta chain was identified in a study of monozygotic twins with inflammatory bowel disease. The input for each TCR library was around 3,400 ng of total RNA. TCRdb re-called the 5' RACE reads and shows each CDR3 protein once, DNA omitted. The listing records about 150,000 distinct CDR3 sequences. Germline CDR1 KGHSH, CDR2 LQKENI. The CDR3 sequence is 15 residues long. The TCR sequence derives from a human donor with ulcerative colitis or Crohn's disease, or a healthy co-twin of an affected twin (not recorded which). Sequences were obtained from blood. The chain has TRBV18 and TRBJ2-7; TCRdb calls TRBD1, which cannot be checked without DNA. The CDR3 loop reads CASSPKTGGPHEQYF.